Listed below are T cell receptor beta chains from one sample, sequenced in a study of T cells in localized non-small cell lung cancer. Here immunoSEQ multiplex PCR was the method, and the copy in TCRdb shows in-frame clones only, minus some. The data show around 29,000 clones, 80% to 95% seen once. Sequencing was performed on peripheral blood mononuclear cells, taken before any cancer treatment. Receptor source: a woman aged 35 to 75 with stage III lung adenocarcinoma. Each CDR3 is given with its conserved first and last residue. The order of the fields is CDR3 DNA, CDR3 protein, J gene, V gene, D gene, clone size. A D gene is named only where the DNA matches it firmly. Where a row states a size, it is once, few, many or the class of an expanded clone; other rows omit it.

CDR3nt: TGTGCCAGCAGCCGGGTGGGTGAGCAGTTCTTC
CDR3aa: CASSRVGEQFF
j_gene: TRBJ2-1
v_gene: TRBV11-2
d_gene: .
abundance: .

CDR3nt: TGTGCCAGCAGTTACGGGGGGGAAGGACTCTACGAGCAGTACTTC
CDR3aa: CASSYGGEGLYEQYF
j_gene: TRBJ2-7
v_gene: TRBV6-9
d_gene: TRBD2
abundance: .

CDR3nt: TGCAGCGTTGAGTCTCCGCGGAGTGAGACCCAGTACTTC
CDR3aa: CSVESPRSETQYF
j_gene: TRBJ2-5
v_gene: TRBV29-1
d_gene: .
abundance: .

CDR3nt: TGCGCCAGCAGCAAAATACAGGGTGACAGCACTGAAGCTTTCTTT
CDR3aa: CASSKIQGDSTEAFF
j_gene: TRBJ1-1
v_gene: TRBV5-1
d_gene: .
abundance: once

CDR3nt: TGTGCCACCAGCAGAGATCGGGCAGGAAACACCATATATTTT
CDR3aa: CATSRDRAGNTIYF
j_gene: TRBJ1-3
v_gene: TRBV15
d_gene: .
abundance: .

CDR3nt: TGTGCCAGCAGCCCGGGGGCTCCTTACTCCTACGAGCAGTACTTC
CDR3aa: CASSPGAPYSYEQYF
j_gene: TRBJ2-7
v_gene: TRBV5-6
d_gene: .
abundance: once

CDR3nt: TGTGCCAGCGTAATAGAGAGCTCCTACAATGAGCAGTTCTTC
CDR3aa: CASVIESSYNEQFF
j_gene: TRBJ2-1
v_gene: TRBV2
d_gene: .
abundance: .

CDR3nt: TGTGCCAGCCGGAACTCTGGAAACACCATATATTTT
CDR3aa: CASRNSGNTIYF
j_gene: TRBJ1-3
v_gene: TRBV6-5
d_gene: .
abundance: .

CDR3nt: TGTGCCAGCAGTGGCGACCACTCTGGGGCCAACGTCCTGACTTTC
CDR3aa: CASSGDHSGANVLTF
j_gene: TRBJ2-6
v_gene: TRBV6-1
d_gene: .
abundance: .

CDR3nt: TGTGCCAGCAGCCCCCGGAAGGGGCAAGGGGAGACCCAGTACTTC
CDR3aa: CASSPRKGQGETQYF
j_gene: TRBJ2-5
v_gene: TRBV13
d_gene: .
abundance: once

CDR3nt: TGTGCCAGCAGTGAAGTGACAGGAGGTCAGCCCCAGCATTTT
CDR3aa: CASSEVTGGQPQHF
j_gene: TRBJ1-5
v_gene: TRBV2
d_gene: .
abundance: .

CDR3nt: TGTGCCAGCAGTTACTCGAGTGGGGCTGGGGATACGCAGTATTTT
CDR3aa: CASSYSSGAGDTQYF
j_gene: TRBJ2-3
v_gene: TRBV6-6
d_gene: .
abundance: .

CDR3nt: TGTGCCAGCAGCTTGATGTATAGCAATCAGCCCCAGCATTTT
CDR3aa: CASSLMYSNQPQHF
j_gene: TRBJ1-5
v_gene: TRBV5-6
d_gene: .
abundance: .

CDR3nt: TGTGCCAGCAGTTACCAGGGAGATCAGCCCCAGCATTTT
CDR3aa: CASSYQGDQPQHF
j_gene: TRBJ1-5
v_gene: TRBV2
d_gene: .
abundance: .

CDR3nt: TGTGCCAGCAGCCCGGGACAGTCCTACGAGCAGTACTTC
CDR3aa: CASSPGQSYEQYF
j_gene: TRBJ2-7
v_gene: TRBV5-5
d_gene: TRBD1
abundance: .

CDR3nt: TGCGCCAGCAGTGAGCAAGCGGGAGACGCCGGGGAGCTGTTTTTT
CDR3aa: CASSEQAGDAGELFF
j_gene: TRBJ2-2
v_gene: TRBV10-1
d_gene: TRBD2
abundance: .

CDR3nt: TGTGCCAGCAGCGCGACAGGGGCCGGGGGTGAGCAGTTCTTC
CDR3aa: CASSATGAGGEQFF
j_gene: TRBJ2-1
v_gene: TRBV7-3
d_gene: TRBD1
abundance: .

CDR3nt: TGCGCCAGCAGCCCACAGGGTAGCTATGGCTACACCTTC
CDR3aa: CASSPQGSYGYTF
j_gene: TRBJ1-2
v_gene: TRBV5-1
d_gene: .
abundance: .

CDR3nt: TGTGCCATCAGTCCCGGTGATAGCGGGAGTGGCACCGGGGAGCTGTTTTTT
CDR3aa: CAISPGDSGSGTGELFF
j_gene: TRBJ2-2
v_gene: TRBV10-3
d_gene: TRBD2
abundance: .

CDR3nt: TGCGCCAGCAGCTTGGACAGTAGTAGACCAGAGCTGTTTTTT
CDR3aa: CASSLDSSRPELFF
j_gene: TRBJ2-2
v_gene: TRBV5-1
d_gene: .
abundance: .

CDR3nt: TGTGCCAGTAGTAGCCTTGGACAGGGAAGCACAGATACGCAGTATTTT
CDR3aa: CASSSLGQGSTDTQYF
j_gene: TRBJ2-3
v_gene: TRBV19
d_gene: TRBD1
abundance: .

CDR3nt: TGTGCCAGTAGTATCAGTACCGACGCGAACACCGGGGAGCTGTTTTTT
CDR3aa: CASSISTDANTGELFF
j_gene: TRBJ2-2
v_gene: TRBV19
d_gene: .
abundance: .

CDR3nt: TGTGCCAGCAGCTTGGTGGGTCAGGTTTTGAACACTGAAGCTTTCTTT
CDR3aa: CASSLVGQVLNTEAFF
j_gene: TRBJ1-1
v_gene: TRBV5-4
d_gene: .
abundance: .

CDR3nt: TGTGCCAGCAGCTATGCGACAGGCTTCTCCTACAATGAGCAGTTCTTC
CDR3aa: CASSYATGFSYNEQFF
j_gene: TRBJ2-1
v_gene: TRBV11-2
d_gene: .
abundance: .

CDR3nt: TGTGCCAGCAGCGTCACAGGGATTGGTACCTATGGCTACACCTTC
CDR3aa: CASSVTGIGTYGYTF
j_gene: TRBJ1-2
v_gene: TRBV5-5
d_gene: .
abundance: .